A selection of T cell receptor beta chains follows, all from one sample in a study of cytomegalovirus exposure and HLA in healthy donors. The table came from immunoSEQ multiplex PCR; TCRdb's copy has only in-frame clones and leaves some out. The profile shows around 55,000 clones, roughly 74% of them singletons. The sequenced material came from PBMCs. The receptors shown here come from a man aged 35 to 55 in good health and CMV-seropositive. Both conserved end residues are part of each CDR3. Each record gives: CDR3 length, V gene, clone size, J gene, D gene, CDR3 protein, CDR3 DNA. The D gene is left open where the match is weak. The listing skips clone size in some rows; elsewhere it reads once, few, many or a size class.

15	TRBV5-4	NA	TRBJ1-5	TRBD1	CASSLEGAPVQPQHF	TGTGCCAGCAGCTTGGAGGGGGCGCCGGTTCAGCCCCAGCATTTT
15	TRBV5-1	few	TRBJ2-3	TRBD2	CASSLNSGYTDTQYF	TGCGCCAGCAGCTTGAATAGCGGGTACACAGATACGCAGTATTTT
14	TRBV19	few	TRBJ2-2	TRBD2	CASSTPRGGGELFF	TGTGCCAGTAGTACCCCGCGGGGGGGAGGGGAGCTGTTTTTT
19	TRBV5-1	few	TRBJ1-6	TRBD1	CASSLTGTGQRGYNSPLHF	TGCGCCAGCAGCTTGACCGGGACAGGGCAAAGGGGGTATAATTCACCCCTCCACTTT
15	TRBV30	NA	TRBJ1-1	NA	CAWSHRGGAHTEAFF	TGTGCCTGGAGCCATCGAGGGGGGGCCCACACTGAAGCTTTCTTT
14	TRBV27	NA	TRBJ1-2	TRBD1	CASSFGQGANGYTF	TGTGCCAGCAGTTTCGGACAGGGGGCAAATGGCTACACCTTC
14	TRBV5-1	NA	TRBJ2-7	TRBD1	CASSLGQGDDEQYF	TGCGCCAGCAGCTTGGGTCAGGGGGACGACGAGCAGTACTTC
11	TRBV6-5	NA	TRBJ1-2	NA	CASRTGWGYTF	TGTGCCAGCCGTACCGGTTGGGGCTACACCTTC
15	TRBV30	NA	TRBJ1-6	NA	CAWSVPGAYNSPLHF	TGTGCCTGGAGTGTTCCAGGGGCCTATAATTCACCCCTCCACTTT
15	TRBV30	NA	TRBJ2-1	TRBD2	CAWSLAGAFYNEQFF	TGTGCCTGGAGCCTAGCGGGAGCCTTTTACAATGAGCAGTTCTTC
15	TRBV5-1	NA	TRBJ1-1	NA	CASSLVRTSNTEAFF	TGCGCCAGCAGCTTGGTCCGGACTTCAAACACTGAAGCTTTCTTT
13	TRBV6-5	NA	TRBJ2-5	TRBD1	CASGDRGLETQYF	TGTGCCAGCGGGGACAGGGGGCTAGAGACCCAGTACTTC
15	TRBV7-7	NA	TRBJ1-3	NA	CASSLVWGPGNTIYF	TGTGCCAGCAGCTTAGTCTGGGGGCCTGGAAACACCATATATTTT
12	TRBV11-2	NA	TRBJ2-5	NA	CASSSTLETQYF	TGTGCCAGCAGCTCGACACTAGAGACCCAGTACTTC
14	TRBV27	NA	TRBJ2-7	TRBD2	CASRLGGVAYEQYF	TGTGCCAGCAGGCTGGGGGGGGTCGCCTACGAGCAGTACTTC
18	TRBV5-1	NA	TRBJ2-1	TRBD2	CASSPRASGGAPYNEQFF	TGCGCCAGCAGCCCCCGGGCTAGCGGGGGGGCACCCTACAATGAGCAGTTCTTC
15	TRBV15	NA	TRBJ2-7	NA	CATSPDGGRTYEQYF	TGTGCCACCAGCCCCGATGGGGGCAGAACCTACGAGCAGTACTTC
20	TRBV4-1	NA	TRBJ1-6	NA	CASSHLVGSLRRDNNSPLHF	TGCGCCAGCAGCCACCTCGTCGGGAGCCTGCGCAGGGATAATAATTCACCCCTCCACTTT
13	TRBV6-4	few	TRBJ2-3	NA	CASSDSNQNTQYF	TGTGCCAGCAGTGACTCGAACCAGAATACGCAGTATTTT
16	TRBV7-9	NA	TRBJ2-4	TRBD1	CASSSTGILAKNIQYF	TGTGCCAGCAGCTCGACAGGGATACTAGCCAAAAACATTCAGTACTTC
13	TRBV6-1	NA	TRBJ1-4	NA	CASSEIGGEKLFF	TGTGCCAGCAGTGAGATAGGGGGTGAAAAACTGTTTTTT
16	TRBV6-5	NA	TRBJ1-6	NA	CASSYEPDRLNSPLHF	TGTGCCAGCAGTTACGAACCCGACAGGTTGAATTCACCCCTCCACTTT
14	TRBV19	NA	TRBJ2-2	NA	CASSISQNTGELFF	TGTGCCAGTAGTATCAGTCAGAACACCGGGGAGCTGTTTTTT
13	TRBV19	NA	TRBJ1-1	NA	CASSNLHQLMTFF	TGTGCCAGTAGTAATCTGCATCAACTGATGACTTTCTTT
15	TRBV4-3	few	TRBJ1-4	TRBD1	CASSQNRGIGEKLFF	TGCGCCAGCAGCCAGAACAGGGGTATCGGTGAAAAACTGTTTTTT
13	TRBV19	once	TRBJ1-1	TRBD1	CASSTTGVTEAFF	TGTGCCAGTAGTACCACAGGGGTGACTGAAGCTTTCTTT
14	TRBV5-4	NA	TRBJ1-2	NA	CASSLEGGTDGYTF	TGTGCCAGCAGCTTGGAAGGGGGTACGGATGGCTACACCTTC
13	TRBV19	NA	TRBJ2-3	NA	CASSIGRVDTQYF	TGTGCCAGTAGTATAGGCAGGGTTGATACGCAGTATTTT
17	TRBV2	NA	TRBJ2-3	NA	CASRALGRGTLTDTQYF	TGTGCCAGCAGGGCCTTAGGGCGGGGGACACTCACAGATACGCAGTATTTT
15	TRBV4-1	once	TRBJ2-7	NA	CASSQPRGGPYEQYF	TGCGCCAGCAGCCAACCTCGGGGAGGACCCTACGAGCAGTACTTC
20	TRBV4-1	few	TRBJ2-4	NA	CASSQGILRQLSVAKNIQYF	TGCGCCAGCAGCCAAGGGATCCTCAGACAGTTGTCTGTGGCCAAAAACATTCAGTACTTC
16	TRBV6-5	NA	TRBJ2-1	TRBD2	CASSFIAGGLVHEQFF	TGTGCCAGCAGTTTCATAGCGGGGGGGCTGGTACATGAGCAGTTCTTC
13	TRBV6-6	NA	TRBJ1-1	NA	CASSPSGNTEAFF	TGTGCCAGCAGCCCTTCAGGGAACACTGAAGCTTTCTTT
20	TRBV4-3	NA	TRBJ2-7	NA	CASSQDTGVSGDTSSYEQYF	TGCGCCAGCAGCCAAGATACTGGAGTCAGCGGGGACACCAGCTCCTACGAGCAGTACTTC
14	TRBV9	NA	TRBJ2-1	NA	CASSGRDSYNEQFF	TGTGCCAGCAGCGGCCGGGACTCCTACAATGAGCAGTTCTTC
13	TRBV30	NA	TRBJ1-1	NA	CAWRGGGGTEAFF	TGTGCCTGGAGAGGGGGAGGGGGTACTGAAGCTTTCTTT
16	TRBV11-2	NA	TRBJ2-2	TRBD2	CASSPRLALNTGELFF	TGTGCCAGCAGTCCGAGACTAGCCCTTAACACCGGGGAGCTGTTTTTT
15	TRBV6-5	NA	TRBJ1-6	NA	CASRLARRDNSPLHF	TGTGCCAGCAGGTTAGCTCGTCGGGATAATTCACCCCTCCACTTT
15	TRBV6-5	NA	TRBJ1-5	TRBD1	CASRDRGRGYQPQHF	TGTGCCAGCAGGGACAGGGGAAGGGGGTATCAGCCCCAGCATTTT
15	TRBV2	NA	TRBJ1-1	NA	CASSEGRQKRTEAFF	TGTGCCAGCAGTGAGGGAAGACAGAAGAGAACTGAAGCTTTCTTT
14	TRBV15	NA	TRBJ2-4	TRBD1	CATSRRTGFNIQYF	TGTGCCACCAGCCGGCGGACAGGGTTCAACATTCAGTACTTC
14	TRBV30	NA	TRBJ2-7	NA	CAWSVVAGAAEQYF	TGTGCCTGGAGTGTGGTTGCGGGGGCGGCCGAGCAGTACTTC
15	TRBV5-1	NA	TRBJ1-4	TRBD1	CASRPNRGASEKLFF	TGCGCCAGCAGACCCAACAGGGGCGCGAGTGAAAAACTGTTTTTT
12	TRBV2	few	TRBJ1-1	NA	CASSNEGTEAFF	TGTGCCAGCAGCAATGAGGGCACTGAAGCTTTCTTT
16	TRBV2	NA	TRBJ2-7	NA	CASSEGLGAISYEQYF	TGTGCCAGCAGTGAAGGTCTAGGGGCCATCTCCTACGAGCAGTACTTC
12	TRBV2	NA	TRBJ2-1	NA	CASSGGPDEQFF	TGTGCCAGCAGCGGCGGTCCGGATGAGCAGTTCTTC
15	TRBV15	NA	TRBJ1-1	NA	CATSRERGGGTEAFF	TGTGCCACCAGCAGAGAGAGAGGGGGGGGAACTGAAGCTTTCTTT
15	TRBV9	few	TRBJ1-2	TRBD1	CASSTWTGRGYGYTF	TGTGCCAGCAGCACCTGGACAGGGAGAGGCTATGGCTACACCTTC
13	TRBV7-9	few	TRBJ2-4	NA	CASSLFQDDIQYF	TGTGCCAGCAGCTTATTCCAGGATGACATTCAGTACTTC
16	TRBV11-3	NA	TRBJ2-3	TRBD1	CASSSSSGQGTDTQYF	TGTGCCAGCAGCTCTTCCTCGGGACAGGGAACCGATACGCAGTATTTT
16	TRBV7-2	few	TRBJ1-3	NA	CASSLSGTGSGNTIYF	TGTGCCAGCAGCTTATCCGGGACTGGCTCTGGAAACACCATATATTTT
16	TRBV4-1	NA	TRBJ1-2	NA	CASSQDELGQIYGYTF	TGCGCCAGCAGCCAAGATGAACTCGGACAGATCTATGGCTACACCTTC
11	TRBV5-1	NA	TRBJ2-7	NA	CASRTAYEQYF	TGCGCCAGCCGAACAGCTTACGAGCAGTACTTC
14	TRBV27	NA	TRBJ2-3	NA	CASRDITSTDTQYF	TGTGCCAGCCGGGACATTACTAGCACAGATACGCAGTATTTT
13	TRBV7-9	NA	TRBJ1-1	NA	CASRSTGNTEAFF	TGTGCCAGCAGGTCAACAGGGAACACTGAAGCTTTCTTT
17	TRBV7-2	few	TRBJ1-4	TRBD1	CASSRSPRQGAGEKLFF	TGTGCCAGCAGCCGTTCCCCCCGGCAGGGGGCAGGGGAAAAACTGTTTTTT
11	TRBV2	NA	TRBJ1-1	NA	CASSAGVEAFF	TGTGCCAGCAGTGCGGGGGTAGAAGCTTTCTTT
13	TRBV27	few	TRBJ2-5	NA	CASSFSSEETQYF	TGTGCCAGCAGTTTCTCCAGCGAAGAGACCCAGTACTTC